This entry lists 10 T cell receptor beta chains sequenced from one sample in a study of cytomegalovirus exposure and HLA in healthy donors. PCR primers comprised 60 Vbeta and 13 Jbeta primers. Using immunoSEQ multiplex PCR, the repertoire was profiled, and TCRdb retains in-frame clones only, with some absent. The sample includes more than 150,000 clones, around 83% of them seen just once. The sample consisted of PBMCs. These receptors originate from a woman aged 18-29 years in good health and CMV-seronegative.

The rearrangement joins TRBV2 to TRBJ2-1; a possible D gene is TRBD2 (6 bases). With 7 bases removed from V and 6 bases from J, the gap between germline ends came to 10 bases. The CDR3 sequence is 12 residues long. CDR1 and CDR2 (germline): SNHLY, FYNNEI. The CDR3: CASTGRANEQFF. The DNA of the CDR3 is TGTGCCAGCACCGGGAGAGCCAATGAGCAGTTCTTC.

The chain joins TRBV27 to TRBJ1-5; D gene unclear. V was clipped by 3 bases and J by 0 bases, with 9 bases between them. Germline CDR1 reads MNHEY; CDR2 reads SMNVEV (reference sequence). CDR3 length equals 15 residues. The CDR3 is CASSFARHSNQPQHF. CDR3 DNA sequence: TGTGCCAGCAGTTTTGCCAGGCATAGCAATCAGCCCCAGCATTTT.

The CDR3 spells CASSLAGGEITHDEQFF. The CDR3 DNA follows: TGTGCCAGCAGCTTAGCAGGTGGAGAAATTACTCACGATGAGCAGTTCTTC. The genes are TRBV7-6 and TRBJ2-1; D ambiguous. There are 17 residues in the CDR3. From germline, CDR1 is SGHVS and CDR2 FNYEAQ. V gave up 0 bases and J gave up 8 bases, with 20 bases separating them.

This rearrangement joins TRBV9 to TRBJ2-7; 13 nucleotides match TRBD2. Looked up from germline, CDR1 is SGDLS and CDR2 is YYNGEE. With 0 bases clipped from V and 2 bases from J, the junction kept 8 bases outside the gene matches. This CDR3 is 18 amino acids long. CDR3 in amino acids: CASSVATGTSGTTYEQYF. CDR3 nucleotides: TGTGCCAGCAGCGTAGCTACGGGGACTAGCGGGACAACCTACGAGCAGTACTTC.

V is TRBV2 and J is TRBJ1-2; D call uncertain. The CDR3 is 15 residues long. V was cut by 1 base and J by 5 bases, with 14 bases left in between. The germline CDR1 and CDR2 sequences are SNHLY and FYNNEI. CDR3 region: CASSEGEGASYGYTF. CDR3 in DNA: TGTGCCAGCAGTGAAGGAGAGGGCGCTAGTTATGGCTACACCTTC.

This clone has only one observation. The chain is built from TRBV6-1 and TRBJ1-2; tentatively, D is TRBD1 (5 bases). Germline CDR1 reads MNHNS; CDR2 reads SASEGT. CDR3 length: 13 amino acids. Deletions cut 4 bases from V and 7 bases from J, with 13 bases between. The CDR3 DNA reads TGTGCCAGCAGTGTGGATTTTCAGGGTGGCTACACCTTC. Translated, it gives CASSVDFQGGYTF.

The chain is built from TRBV4-1 and TRBJ1-2; D uncertain. Trimming removed 0 bases at V and 6 bases at J, with 8 bases between. The CDR3 totals 13 residues. Looked up from germline, CDR1 is MGHRA and CDR2 is YSYEKL. The DNA for the CDR3 is TGCGCCAGCAGCCAAGATTTCCGAGATGGCTACACCTTC. Amino acid sequence: CASSQDFRDGYTF.

The CDR3 nucleotides read TGTGCCAGTAGTGGCTGGGACCGGGAGAACAATGAGCAGTTCTTC. This encodes CASSGWDRENNEQFF. The rearrangement joins TRBV19 to TRBJ2-1, with D tentatively TRBD2 (6 bases). This CDR3 comprises 15 residues. Germline V CDR1 and CDR2: LNHDA, SQIVND (reference sequence). V was cut by 5 bases and J by 5 bases, with 16 bases left in between.

Regarding this clone: A junction boundary mismatches the germline segment, possibly from a read error. The genes are TRBV5-6 and TRBJ1-4; 10 positions match TRBD1. The CDR3 runs to 13 residues. CDR1 and CDR2 (germline): SGHDT, YYEEEE. For the CDR3, the DNA is TGTGCCAGCAGCCCGGGACAGGGGTCCCCCCACCTTTTT. Translated, it gives CASSPGQGSPHLF.

This sequence joins TRBV6-1 and TRBJ1-5; D gene ambiguous. This CDR3 has 13 amino acids. The V gene lost 9 bases and the J gene lost 3 bases, with 12 bases spanning the gap. Per the germline V gene, CDR1 is MNHNS and CDR2 is SASEGT. DNA for the CDR3: TGTGCCAGTGACACCGAGTTCAATCAGCCCCAGCATTTT. Translating gives CASDTEFNQPQHF.